The T cell receptor beta chain described here comes from a study of beta chain features in type 1 diabetes. The CDR3 sequence is 15 residues long. Germline assignment: CDR1 LNHDA and CDR2 SQIVND (reference sequence). After removal of 5 bases from V and 0 bases from J, the junction contained 6 bases not matched to a gene. Sequencing targeted expressed TCRB transcripts, as all isolated RNA had been reverse transcribed. The table came from immunoSEQ multiplex PCR; TCRdb's copy has only in-frame clones and leaves some out. Among 150,000 or so clones listed, about 9.7% were seen once. About this clone: The antigen is undetermined.

Findings of the study overall: Type 1 diabetes patients had TCRB CDR3s that were shorter (moderately but significantly so) in all four CD4+ subsets. There was a possibility that cDNA sequencing over-represented cells with high TCR expression.

Sequenced: central memory CD4+ T cells from blood. V and J are TRBV19 and TRBJ1-2; 7 nucleotides align to TRBD1. The source is a woman in her 40s in good health. The CDR3 DNA follows: TGTGCCAGTAGTCAAGGGGGCCCGGCTAACTATGGCTACACCTTC. Protein product: CASSQGGPANYGYTF. Combining the CDR3 with reference TRBV19 and TRBJ1-2 gives the whole variable domain DGGITQSPKYLFRKEGQNVTLSCEQNLNHDAMYWYRQDPGQGLRLIYYSQIVNDFQKGDIAEGYSVSREKKESFPLTVTSAQKNPTAFYLCASSQGGPANYGYTFGSGTRLTVV.